This T cell receptor (beta chain) was sequenced for a study of cytomegalovirus exposure and HLA in healthy donors (dated by TCRdb to between 2016 and 2019). Notes on the research overall: An earlier analysis of several hundred of the donors reported roughly 300 Gb of sequence data and 117 million unique TCR beta sequences obtained from approximately 180 million T cells. Donor age, sex, ethnicity and CMV serostatus were collected together with the repertoire data. The study aimed to test whether signatures of past pathogen exposure could be identified by cataloging public T cell receptors. Rather than using new phenotypic data, the later analysis identified candidate immune exposures from TCR beta sequences and from how often those sequences occurred across donors. Typing coverage differed by locus: A, B, C, DRB1 and DQB1 were typed in roughly 629-630 donors, DQA1 in 522, DPA1 in nearly 610, and DPB1 in 472. Because of strong linkage in the cohort, five DR-DQ haplotypes were treated as single units for association and clustering. A separate validation cohort of 100 to 150 different subjects was used in addition to the approximately 610-subject first cohort. To decide whether each TCR beta V gene segment behaved as functional or pseudogenic, an earlier analysis of 587 of the donors relied on high-throughput TCR beta sequencing. All discovery cohort repertoires had been generated on a single sequencing platform. In a later genetic analysis, genome-wide SNP genotypes for 398 of the 666 donors were used, and that subset was treated as a discovery cohort. Across around 400 genotyped donors of the cohort, an average of roughly 200,000 unique TCR beta nucleotide sequences per donor were sequenced, and 15% to 20% of those sequences were non-productive. The genetic ancestry cluster associated with self-reported Caucasian donors included about four fifths of the roughly 360 genotyped donors. The study used immunosequencing to profile the T cell repertoires of 666 subjects and linked those repertoires to cytomegalovirus serostatus. About 320 gigabases of sequencing data and 70 million to 100 million unique TCR sequences were included in an early release covering around 650 HLA-typed donors. To study patterns of TCR occurrence, a later analysis re-analyzed previously published TCR beta repertoires from under 750 donors and added high-resolution HLA genotyping. To predict cytomegalovirus infection status, the study brought together high-throughput TCR immunosequencing, statistical association of individual TCRs with disease status, and machine learning. HLA typing included class I and class II loci at four-digit resolution.

Receptors were amplified or captured by the immunoSEQ multiplex PCR assay. A mixture of 60 forward primers for TCR Vbeta segments and 13 reverse primers for TCR Jbeta segments was used in the multiplex PCR. Amplification of the CDR3 region of rearranged TCR beta genes was performed with a multiplex PCR assay on genomic DNA. The amplified TCR beta libraries were sequenced on the Illumina HiSeq System as 87-base-pair reads. The paper's processing steps were these. In a later analysis, 77 million or so unique TCR beta chains were counted across the roughly 700 repertoires, and about 9.9 million of these chains were shared by at least two donors. Raw reads were error-corrected and collapsed into unique sequences with a nearest-neighbor algorithm that merged closely related sequences to remove PCR and sequencing errors. V, D and J gene segments were assigned by aligning CDR3 sequences to IMGT reference sequences. For a sequence to be retained, a match of at least six nucleotides was required to both a V gene segment and a J gene segment. A rearrangement counted as productive if the CDR3 had no stop codons and remained in frame with V and J, and every other rearrangement counted as non-productive. Following IMGT convention, CDR3 was defined as the stretch from the second conserved V-encoded cysteine up to the conserved J-encoded phenylalanine. Sequences without an unambiguous match to a single V gene segment were excluded from the earlier analysis of 587 of the donors. An earlier analysis of almost 600 of the donors classified V segments as functional when productive rearrangements were above 56.7% and as segregating when the standard deviation between donors was above 5%. A statistical classification framework was built to diagnose cytomegalovirus status from the catalog of TCR beta chain sequences. In a later analysis, V and J genes were assigned by comparing TCR nucleotide sequences against IMGT/GENE-DB human TR gene sequences. A later analysis assigned CDR3 sequences and most-parsimonious VDJ recombination scenarios with the TCRdist pipeline. In a later analysis, each TCR beta chain was defined by its CDR3 amino acid sequence together with its V-gene family, and reads without a unique V-gene family were excluded. As a way to deal with suspected cross-contamination and a sequencing artifact, a later analysis dropped over 550 nucleotide sequences that were highly shared and had low generation probability. For each public chain, a later analysis derived a clonal expansion index from normalized ranks of inferred template counts within each repertoire. A later analysis computed generation probabilities with a VDJ recombination model fitted to out-of-frame rearrangements, and checked the results against IGoR. A later analysis scored TCR-TCR, TCR-HLA and TCR-CMV co-occurrence with hypergeometric tests, applying a repertoire-size bias correction to TCR pairs. False discovery rates were estimated in a later analysis by permuting HLA or CMV assignments 20 times. In a later analysis, co-occurring TCRs were grouped with DBSCAN, and TCRdist sequence similarity was added when clustering was performed within HLA-allele-positive subsets. Repertoires with fewer than 30,000 or more than 120,000 public chains, plus five repertoires with anomalous nucleotide sharing, were excluded from co-occurrence clustering. The table was pulled from immuneACCESS by TCRdb, which kept in-frame rearrangements only. Such tables lose some clones; where checked, under half of the loss comes from unresolved V genes, and the rest has no known cause. That table is the source of V, J and clone size, and D and trimming were worked out from the DNA. The sample yields 150,000 to 200,000 clones; about 74% were counted once. The ten largest clones capture around 3% of the sample.

Of note for this clone: Its antigen remains unidentified. Within one base of it there is no much larger clone, and no base qualities were kept.

The cohort was made up of 650 to 700 healthy bone marrow donors. All cohort members were sampled while nominally healthy, although unrecorded immune exposures were likely present. The donor was CMV seronegative and belonged to the group of 352 seronegative cohort members. Each donor provided a peripheral blood sample, and peripheral blood mononuclear cells were used for TCR beta sequencing. The Qiagen DNeasy Blood Extraction Kit was used to extract genomic DNA from the blood cell samples. The study at large found these results: Immune exposure information for the cohort was limited to CMV serostatus. Because counts were too low, more than 15 rarely observed V segments, including chromosome 9 orphons, were left out of the earlier analysis of approximately 500 of the donors. When HLA alleles, especially DR and DQ, strongly co-occurred, TCR associations were difficult to assign to individual alleles. In a later analysis, most CMV-associated TCR beta chains were found to appear HLA-restricted, with HLA associations seemingly driven largely by CMV exposure. The authors suggested that the approach could potentially be generalized to other disease states and immunological phenotypes. This cohort had only TCR beta chains sequenced, and the lack of alpha or paired-chain data limited which features could be detected. Correlated functional status among segregating V segments might reflect linkage disequilibrium, but an unknown experimental factor could not be ruled out. According to a later genetic analysis, donors in an Asian-associated ancestry cluster had fewer N-insertions in productive TCRs than the roughly 660-donor mean. In vitro tests confirmed that a few of the cytomegalovirus-associated TCR beta chains recognize cytomegalovirus antigens. In a later analysis, more than 15,000 TCR beta sequences were associated with specific HLA alleles at a false discovery rate of 0.05. While some public TCRs were present in many individuals, most TCR sequences turned up only very rarely across donors. Roughly uniform sequencing depth across donors was assumed in presence/absence analyses, although this assumption may not hold. Because HLA typing was unavailable for some donors at each locus, only the typed subset was used in association tests. The study listed 150 to 200 TCR beta chains as associated with cytomegalovirus. V-gene and J-gene trimming of TCR beta chains was associated with a missense DCLRE1C variant in a later genetic analysis, and the association was replicated in an independent cohort. According to a later analysis, TCR association rates differed among HLA loci, with DRB1 alleles showing the most associated TCRs and HLA-C alleles showing the fewest. A later analysis found that HLA-associated TCR beta chains were more clonally expanded and had lower generation probabilities than equally common non-associated chains. In a later analysis, several top co-occurrence clusters were reported to appear linked to parvovirus B19, influenza, CMV and Epstein-Barr virus. In an earlier analysis of 587 of the donors, most TCR beta V segments appeared in productive rearrangements about 87% or about 30% of the time, broadly matching IMGT annotations. In both the original and validation cohorts, the classifier was reported to diagnose cytomegalovirus status with high specificity and sensitivity. A cluster of highly shared sequence variants was judged likely to represent a technical artifact of the sequencing pipeline. A further reported finding was that TCR beta sequences accurately predicted the HLA-A and HLA-B alleles for most subjects in the first cohort.

The receptor comes from a male donor in good health and CMV-seronegative. Material: PBMCs.

The CDR3 here reads CASGLRGTGEGNEQFF. In nucleotide form, the sequence is TGTGCTAGTGGTTTGCGGGGTACAGGGGAAGGAAATGAGCAGTTCTTC. Recombination connected TRBV12-5 to TRBJ2-1, and 7 junctional nucleotides match TRBD1. The CDR3 starts with the cysteine, ends with the phenylalanine, and has 16 residues. Only the CDR3 portion is preserved as DNA: 48 bases, with reading frame beginning at the first base. The germline V gene encodes CDR1 LGHNT and CDR2 FRNRAP. The V end gives up 2 bases and the J end 7 bases, leaving 11 bases in the junction not matched to a gene.